This entry describes one T cell receptor (beta chain). The antigen is unknown. From RNA transcripts, TCR beta CDR3 regions were amplified. An initial round of RT-PCR targeting the TCR CDR3 relied on the HTBI primer set. MiXCR was run by TCRdb on the multiplex PCR reads, yielding one entry per CDR3 protein. The sample yields over 650,000 distinct CDR3 sequences, 45% seen once. V was pared by 6 bases and J by 7 bases, with 12 bases of the junction left unmatched. The germline V gene encodes CDR1 SQVTM and CDR2 ANQGSEA. The CDR3 runs 14 residues. This sample was taken from a study of T cells in Graves' hyperthyroidism and ophthalmopathy. Whole-study findings and limits: Clonotypes that were expanded in thyroid above 0.001 mostly appeared in blood too. Patients with ophthalmopathy were separated from those with stable hyperthyroidism by a 13 V-J model.

Criteria for exclusion of patients were uncontrolled infection, other autoimmune disease, pregnancy or lactation. Diagnostic assessment was based on clinical symptoms, serum thyroxine and TRAb, thyroid ultrasound and orbital computed tomography. The clonotype originates from an adult man with Graves' disease, either hyperthyroidism or ophthalmopathy (not recorded which). The sequenced sample was peripheral blood or thyroid tissue (not recorded which). The chain has TRBV29-1 and TRBJ2-1, with 7 bases lining up with TRBD1. The CDR3 here is CSVHRGWSGNEQFF. Written as DNA, the CDR3 is TGCAGCGTACACAGGGGATGGAGTGGGAATGAGCAGTTCTTC.